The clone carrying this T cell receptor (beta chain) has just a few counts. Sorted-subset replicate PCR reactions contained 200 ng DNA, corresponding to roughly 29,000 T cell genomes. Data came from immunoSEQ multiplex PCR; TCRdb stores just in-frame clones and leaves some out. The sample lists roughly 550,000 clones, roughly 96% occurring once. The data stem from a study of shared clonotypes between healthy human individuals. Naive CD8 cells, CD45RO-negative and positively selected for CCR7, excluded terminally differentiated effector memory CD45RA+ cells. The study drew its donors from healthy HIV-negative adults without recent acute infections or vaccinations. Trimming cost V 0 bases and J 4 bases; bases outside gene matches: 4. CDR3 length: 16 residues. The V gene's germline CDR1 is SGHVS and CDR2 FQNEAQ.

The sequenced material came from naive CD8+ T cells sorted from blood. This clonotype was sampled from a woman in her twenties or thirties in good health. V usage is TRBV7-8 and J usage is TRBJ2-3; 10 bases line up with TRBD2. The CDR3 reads CASSLAASGSADTQYF. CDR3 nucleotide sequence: TGTGCCAGCAGCTTAGCGGCTAGCGGGAGTGCAGATACGCAGTATTTT.